This T cell receptor (beta chain) was sequenced during a study of T cells in Graves' hyperthyroidism and ophthalmopathy. Study details: Blood from the periphery was taken at initial diagnosis, before any treatment.

The CDR3 sequence is 15 residues long. The V end was cut by 2 bases, the J end by 4 bases, with 14 bases between. TCR beta CDR3 region amplification was performed from RNA transcripts. Primed by the HTBI set, a first-round RT-PCR was run on the TCR CDR3. In TCRdb, the multiplex PCR reads were re-called with MiXCR into one record per CDR3 protein. The sample yields under 350,000 distinct CDR3 sequences, 15% to 20% seen once. This clonotype has a handful of counts. The V call is TRBV12-3 or TRBV12-4, the J call TRBJ2-5, with D uncertain. Sequenced material: blood. This sequence originates from a woman aged 45-65 years with Graves' hyperthyroidism. The CDR3 sequence is CASSLNRSPPETQYF. The CDR3 nucleotides are TGTGCCAGCAGTTTAAATAGGTCTCCCCCAGAGACCCAGTACTTC.